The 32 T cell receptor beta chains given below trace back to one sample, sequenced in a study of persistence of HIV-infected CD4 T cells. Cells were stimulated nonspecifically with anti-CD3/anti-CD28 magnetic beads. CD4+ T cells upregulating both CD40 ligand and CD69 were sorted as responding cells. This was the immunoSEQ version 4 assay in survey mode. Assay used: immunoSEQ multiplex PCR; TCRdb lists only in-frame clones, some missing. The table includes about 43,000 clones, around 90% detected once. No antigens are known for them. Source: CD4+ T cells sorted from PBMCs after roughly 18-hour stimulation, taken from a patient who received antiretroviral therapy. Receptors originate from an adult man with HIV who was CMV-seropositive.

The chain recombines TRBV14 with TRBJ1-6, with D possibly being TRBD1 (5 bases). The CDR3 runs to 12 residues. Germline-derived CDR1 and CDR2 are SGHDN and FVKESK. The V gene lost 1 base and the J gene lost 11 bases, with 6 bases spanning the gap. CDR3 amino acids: CASSQGDAPLHF. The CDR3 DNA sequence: TGTGCCAGCAGCCAAGGGGACGCACCCCTCCACTTT.

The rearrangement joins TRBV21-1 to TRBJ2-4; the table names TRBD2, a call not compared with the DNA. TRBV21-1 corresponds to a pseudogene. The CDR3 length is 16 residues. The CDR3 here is CASSPTSGGAGNIQYF. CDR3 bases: TGTGCCAGCAGCCCGACTAGCGGGGGGGCCGGGAACATTCAGTACTTC.

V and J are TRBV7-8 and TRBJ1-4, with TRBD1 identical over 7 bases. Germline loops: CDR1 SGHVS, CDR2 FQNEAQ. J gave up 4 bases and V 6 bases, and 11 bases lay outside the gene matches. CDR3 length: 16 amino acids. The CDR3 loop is CASRSSRGQSNEKLFF. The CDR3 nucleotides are TGTGCCAGCAGGTCCTCGAGGGGGCAGAGTAATGAAAAACTGTTTTTT.

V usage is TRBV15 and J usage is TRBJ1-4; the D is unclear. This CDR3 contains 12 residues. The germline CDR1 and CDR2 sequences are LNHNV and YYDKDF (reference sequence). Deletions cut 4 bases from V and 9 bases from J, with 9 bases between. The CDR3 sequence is CATSTRVQKLFF. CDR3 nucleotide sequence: TGTGCCACCAGCACCCGGGTCCAAAAACTGTTTTTT.

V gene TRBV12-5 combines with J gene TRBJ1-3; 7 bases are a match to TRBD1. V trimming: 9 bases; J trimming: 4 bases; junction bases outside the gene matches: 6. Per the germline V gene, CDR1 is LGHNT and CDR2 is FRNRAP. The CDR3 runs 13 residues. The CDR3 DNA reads TGTGCTAGCCTTAGGGGGCAAGGAAACACCATATATTTT. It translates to CASLRGQGNTIYF.

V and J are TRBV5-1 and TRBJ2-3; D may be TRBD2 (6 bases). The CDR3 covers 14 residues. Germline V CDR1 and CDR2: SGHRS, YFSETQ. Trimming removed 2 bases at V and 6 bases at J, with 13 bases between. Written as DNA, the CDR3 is TGCGCCAGCAGCTTATCGGGTCGGGAGGATACGCAGTATTTT. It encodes CASSLSGREDTQYF.

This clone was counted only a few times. CDR3 loop: CASSQGAGMSYNSPLHF. The CDR3 DNA reads TGTGCCAGCAGCCAGGGTGCGGGCATGTCCTATAATTCACCCCTCCACTTT. This sequence joins TRBV3-1 (or the pseudogene TRBV3-2) and TRBJ1-6, with D uncertain. This CDR3 is 17 amino acids long. Trimming left V 3 bases short and J 1 base short, with 13 bases between. The V gene's germline CDR1 is LGHDT and CDR2 YNNKEL (reference sequence).

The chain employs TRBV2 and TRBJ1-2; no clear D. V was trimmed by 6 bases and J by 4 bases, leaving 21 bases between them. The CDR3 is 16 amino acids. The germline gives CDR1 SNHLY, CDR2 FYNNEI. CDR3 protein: CASSRSGRAWGYGYTF. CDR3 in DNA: TGTGCCAGCAGCCGAAGCGGTCGGGCCTGGGGCTATGGCTACACCTTC.

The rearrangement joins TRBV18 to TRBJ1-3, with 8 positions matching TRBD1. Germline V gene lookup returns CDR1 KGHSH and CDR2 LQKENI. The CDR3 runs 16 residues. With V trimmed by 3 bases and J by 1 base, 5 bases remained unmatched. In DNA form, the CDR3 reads TGTGCCAGCTCACCGGGAGACAGGGGTTCTGGAAACACCATATATTTT. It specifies CASSPGDRGSGNTIYF.

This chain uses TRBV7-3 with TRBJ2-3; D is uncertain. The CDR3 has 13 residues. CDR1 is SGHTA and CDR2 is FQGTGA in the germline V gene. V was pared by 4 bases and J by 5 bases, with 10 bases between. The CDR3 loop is CASSSTRGDTQYF. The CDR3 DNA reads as TGTGCCAGCAGCTCCACCCGAGGAGATACGCAGTATTTT.

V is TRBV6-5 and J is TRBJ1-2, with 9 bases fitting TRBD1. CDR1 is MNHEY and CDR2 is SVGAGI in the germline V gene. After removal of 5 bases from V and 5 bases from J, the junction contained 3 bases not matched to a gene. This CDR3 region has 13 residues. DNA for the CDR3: TGTGCCAGCAGTCCCGGGACAGGGTATGGCTACACCTTC. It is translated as CASSPGTGYGYTF.

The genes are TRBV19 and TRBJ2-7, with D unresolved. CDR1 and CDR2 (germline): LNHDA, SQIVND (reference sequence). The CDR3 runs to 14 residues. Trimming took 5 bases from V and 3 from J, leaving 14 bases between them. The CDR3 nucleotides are TGTGCCAGTAGTTTTAGGACCGTCGGCTACGAGCAGTACTTC. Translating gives CASSFRTVGYEQYF.

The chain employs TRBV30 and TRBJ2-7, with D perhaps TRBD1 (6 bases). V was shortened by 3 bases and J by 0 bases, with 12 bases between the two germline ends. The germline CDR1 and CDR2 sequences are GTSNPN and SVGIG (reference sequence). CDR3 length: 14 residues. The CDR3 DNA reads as TGTGCCTGGAGCGGGACACTTTACTCCTACGAGCAGTACTTC. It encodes CAWSGTLYSYEQYF.

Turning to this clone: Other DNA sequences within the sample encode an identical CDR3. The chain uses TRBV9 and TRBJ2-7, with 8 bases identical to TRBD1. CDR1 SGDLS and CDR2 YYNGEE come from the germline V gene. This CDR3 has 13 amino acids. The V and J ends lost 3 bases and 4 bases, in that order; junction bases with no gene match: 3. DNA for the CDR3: TGTGCCAGCAGCGGGCAGGGGGCGTACGAGCAGTACTTC. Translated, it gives CASSGQGAYEQYF.

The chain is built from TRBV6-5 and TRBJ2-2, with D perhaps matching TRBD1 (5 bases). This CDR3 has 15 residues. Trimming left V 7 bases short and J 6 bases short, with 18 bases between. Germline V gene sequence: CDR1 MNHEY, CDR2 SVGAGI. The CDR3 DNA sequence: TGTGCCAGCACCCTGGGGAAGGGGCCGGCCGGGGAGCTGTTTTTT. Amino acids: CASTLGKGPAGELFF.

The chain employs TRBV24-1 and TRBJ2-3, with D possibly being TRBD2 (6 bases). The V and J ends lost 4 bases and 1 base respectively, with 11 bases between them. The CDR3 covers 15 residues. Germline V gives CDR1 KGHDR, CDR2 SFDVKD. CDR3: CATSEEGKGTDTQYF. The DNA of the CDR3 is TGTGCCACCAGTGAGGAGGGTAAGGGCACAGATACGCAGTATTTT.

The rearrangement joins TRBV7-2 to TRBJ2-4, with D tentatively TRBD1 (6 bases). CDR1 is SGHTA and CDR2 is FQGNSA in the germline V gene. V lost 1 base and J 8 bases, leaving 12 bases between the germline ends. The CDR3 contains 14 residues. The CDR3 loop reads CASSLEQGSDIQYF. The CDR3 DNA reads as TGTGCCAGCAGCTTAGAACAGGGAAGTGACATTCAGTACTTC. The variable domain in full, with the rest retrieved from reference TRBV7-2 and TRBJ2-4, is GAGVSQSPSNKVTEKGKDVELRCDPISGHTALYWYRQSLGQGLEFLIYFQGNSAPDKSGLPSDRFSAERTGGSVSTLTIQRTQQEDSAVYLCASSLEQGSDIQYFGAGTRLSVL.

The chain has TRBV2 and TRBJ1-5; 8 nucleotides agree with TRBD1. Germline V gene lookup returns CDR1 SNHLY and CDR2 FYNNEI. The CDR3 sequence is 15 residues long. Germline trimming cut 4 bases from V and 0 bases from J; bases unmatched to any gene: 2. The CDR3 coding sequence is TGTGCCAGCAGTGGGGACAGGCTTAGCAATCAGCCCCAGCATTTT. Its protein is CASSGDRLSNQPQHF.

CDR3 amino acids: CASSPALNTEAFF. CDR3 coding DNA: TGTGCCAGCAGCCCAGCCTTGAACACTGAAGCTTTCTTT. This sequence joins TRBV3-1 (or the pseudogene TRBV3-2) and TRBJ1-1, with D unclear. The ends were cut back, 4 bases at V and 0 bases at J, with 6 bases in the middle. Looked up from germline, CDR1 is LGHDT and CDR2 is YNNKEL (reference sequence). The CDR3 loop spans 13 amino acids.

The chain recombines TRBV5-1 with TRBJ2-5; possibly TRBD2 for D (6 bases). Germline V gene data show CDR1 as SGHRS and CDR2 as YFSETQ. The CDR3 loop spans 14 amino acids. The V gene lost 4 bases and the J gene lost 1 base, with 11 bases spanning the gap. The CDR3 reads CASSQEGFQETQYF. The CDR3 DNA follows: TGCGCCAGCAGCCAGGAGGGGTTCCAAGAGACCCAGTACTTC.

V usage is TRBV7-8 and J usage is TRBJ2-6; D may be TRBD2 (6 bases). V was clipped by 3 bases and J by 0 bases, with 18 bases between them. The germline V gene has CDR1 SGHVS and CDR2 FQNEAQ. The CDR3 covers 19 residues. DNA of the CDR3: TGTGCCAGCAGCTTCGCCTCTTGGAGGGTCCCCTCTGGGGCCAACGTCCTGACTTTC. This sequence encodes CASSFASWRVPSGANVLTF.

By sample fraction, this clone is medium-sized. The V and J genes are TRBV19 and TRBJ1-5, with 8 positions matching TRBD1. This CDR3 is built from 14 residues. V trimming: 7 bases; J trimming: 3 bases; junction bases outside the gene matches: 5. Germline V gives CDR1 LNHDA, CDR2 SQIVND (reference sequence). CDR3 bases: TGTGCCAGTAAAATGACAGGGGACAATCAGCCCCAGCATTTT. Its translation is CASKMTGDNQPQHF.

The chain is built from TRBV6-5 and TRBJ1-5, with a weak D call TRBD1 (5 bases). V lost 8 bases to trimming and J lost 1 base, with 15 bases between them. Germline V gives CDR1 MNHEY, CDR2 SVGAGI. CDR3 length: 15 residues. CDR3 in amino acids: CASYLGSGSNQPQHF. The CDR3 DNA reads TGTGCCAGCTACCTCGGCTCAGGGAGCAATCAGCCCCAGCATTTT.

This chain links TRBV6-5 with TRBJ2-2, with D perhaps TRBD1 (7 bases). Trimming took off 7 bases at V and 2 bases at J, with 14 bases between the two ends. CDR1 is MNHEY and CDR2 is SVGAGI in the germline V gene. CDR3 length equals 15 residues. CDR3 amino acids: CASIAGQLNTGELFF. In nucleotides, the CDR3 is TGTGCCAGCATCGCGGGACAGCTTAACACCGGGGAGCTGTTTTTT.

CDR3 DNA sequence: TGTGCCAGCAGCGTACCCGGGACAGGAACTTACGAGCAGTACTTC. Amino acid sequence: CASSVPGTGTYEQYF. The gene calls are TRBV5-4 and TRBJ2-7; 8 bases are a match to TRBD1. From germline, CDR1 is SGHNT and CDR2 YYREEE (reference sequence). Trimming took 4 bases from V and 4 from J; bases not matched to a gene: 10. There are 15 residues in the CDR3.

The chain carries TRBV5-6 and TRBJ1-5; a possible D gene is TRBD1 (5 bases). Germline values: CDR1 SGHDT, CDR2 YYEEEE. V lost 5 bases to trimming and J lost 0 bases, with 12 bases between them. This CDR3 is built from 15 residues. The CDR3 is CASSIRGYSNQPQHF. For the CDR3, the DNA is TGTGCCAGCAGTATTAGGGGTTATAGCAATCAGCCCCAGCATTTT.

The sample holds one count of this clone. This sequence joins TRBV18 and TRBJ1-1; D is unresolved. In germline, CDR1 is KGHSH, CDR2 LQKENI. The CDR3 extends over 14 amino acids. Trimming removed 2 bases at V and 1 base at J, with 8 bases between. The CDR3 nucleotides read TGTGCCAGCTCACCAAGAGGGCGGAACACTGAAGCTTTCTTT. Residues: CASSPRGRNTEAFF.

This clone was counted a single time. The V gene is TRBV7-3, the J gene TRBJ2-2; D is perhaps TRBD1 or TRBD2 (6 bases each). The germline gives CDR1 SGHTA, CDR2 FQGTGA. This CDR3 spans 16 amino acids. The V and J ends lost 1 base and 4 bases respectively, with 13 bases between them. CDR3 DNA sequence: TGTGCCAGCAGCTTAATGGGGGGCGCGGGCACCGGGGAGCTGTTTTTT. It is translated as CASSLMGGAGTGELFF.

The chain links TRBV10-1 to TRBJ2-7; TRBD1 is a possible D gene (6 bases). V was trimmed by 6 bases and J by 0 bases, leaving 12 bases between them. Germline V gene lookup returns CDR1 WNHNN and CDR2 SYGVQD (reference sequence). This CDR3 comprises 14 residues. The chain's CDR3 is CASSRDISSYEQYF. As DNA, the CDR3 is TGCGCCAGCAGCCGGGACATAAGCTCCTACGAGCAGTACTTC.

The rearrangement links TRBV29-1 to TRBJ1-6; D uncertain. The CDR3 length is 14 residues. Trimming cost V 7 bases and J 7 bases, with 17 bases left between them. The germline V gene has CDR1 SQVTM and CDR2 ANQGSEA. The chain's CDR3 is CSGRTGGENSPLHF. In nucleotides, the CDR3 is TGCAGCGGGAGGACCGGTGGGGAGAATTCACCCCTCCACTTT.

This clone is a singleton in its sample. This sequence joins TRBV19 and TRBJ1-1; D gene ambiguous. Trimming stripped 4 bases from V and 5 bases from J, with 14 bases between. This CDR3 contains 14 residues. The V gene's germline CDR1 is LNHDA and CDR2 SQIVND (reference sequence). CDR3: CASSKVRGGTEAFF. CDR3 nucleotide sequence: TGTGCCAGTAGTAAGGTGCGCGGAGGGACTGAAGCTTTCTTT.

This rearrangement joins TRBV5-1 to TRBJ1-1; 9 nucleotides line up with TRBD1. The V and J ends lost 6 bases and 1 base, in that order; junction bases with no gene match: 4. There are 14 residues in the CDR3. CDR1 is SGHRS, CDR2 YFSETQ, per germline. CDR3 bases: TGCGCCAGCAACAAGGGACAGGGGAACACTGAAGCTTTCTTT. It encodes CASNKGQGNTEAFF.